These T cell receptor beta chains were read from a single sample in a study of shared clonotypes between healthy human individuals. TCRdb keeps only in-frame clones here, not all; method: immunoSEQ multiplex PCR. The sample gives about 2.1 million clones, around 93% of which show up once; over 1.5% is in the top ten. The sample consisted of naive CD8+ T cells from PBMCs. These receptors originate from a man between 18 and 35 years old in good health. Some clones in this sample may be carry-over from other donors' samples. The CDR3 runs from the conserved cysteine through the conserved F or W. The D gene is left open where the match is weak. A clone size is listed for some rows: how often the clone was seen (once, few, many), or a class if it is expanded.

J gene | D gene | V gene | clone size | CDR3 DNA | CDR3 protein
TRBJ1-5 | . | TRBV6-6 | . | TGTGCCATCTGGGACATAGGGGGGCAGCCCCAGCATTTT | CAIWDIGGQPQHF
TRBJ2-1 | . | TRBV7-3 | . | TGTGCCAGCAGCTCCCCGGGAAGCGGGCCCCCCGGGGATTTTGGCAATGAGCAGTTCTTC | CASSSPGSGPPGDFGNEQFF
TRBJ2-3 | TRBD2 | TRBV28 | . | TGTGCCAGCAGCCATACCCGGGCTAGCGGAGTCACAGATACGCAGTATTTT | CASSHTRASGVTDTQYF
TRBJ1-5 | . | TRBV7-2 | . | TGTGCCAGCAGCCGGGGGCACGGCGATCAGCCCCAGCATTTT | CASSRGHGDQPQHF
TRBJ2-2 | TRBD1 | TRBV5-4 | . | TGTGCCAGCAGCCCAAGACAGGGCCCGAACACCGGGGAGCTGTTTTTT | CASSPRQGPNTGELFF
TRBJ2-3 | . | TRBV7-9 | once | TGTGCCAGCAGCTTAGGGGACGAAGGATTGGGGTCAGATACGCAGTATTTT | CASSLGDEGLGSDTQYF
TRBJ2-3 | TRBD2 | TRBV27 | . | TGTGCCAGCAGTTTATTTAATACGGGAGGTACCGATACGCAGTATTTT | CASSLFNTGGTDTQYF
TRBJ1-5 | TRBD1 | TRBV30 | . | TGTGCCTGGAGTGTAGGGGACAGGATAAGGTGGAGCAATCAGCCCCAGCATTTT | CAWSVGDRIRWSNQPQHF
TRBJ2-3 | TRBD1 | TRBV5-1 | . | TGCGCCAGCAGCATGGGGGACAGGGGGACAGATACGCAGTATTTT | CASSMGDRGTDTQYF
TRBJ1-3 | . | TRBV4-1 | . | TGCGCCAGCAGCCAAGATTCGACCAGGGGAGCTGGAAACACCATATATTTT | CASSQDSTRGAGNTIYF
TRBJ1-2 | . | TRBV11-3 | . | TGTGCCAGCAGCTTAGATCCCCATGCGAACTTCGGCTACACCTTC | CASSLDPHANFGYTF
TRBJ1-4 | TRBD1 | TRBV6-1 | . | TGTGCCAGCAGAAGGGGACAGGGGTCAGCTGAAAAACTGTTTTTT | CASRRGQGSAEKLFF
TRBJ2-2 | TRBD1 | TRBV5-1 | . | TGCGCCAGCAGCTGGAAAGGACAGGGGGCTGACACCGGGGAGCTGTTTTTT | CASSWKGQGADTGELFF
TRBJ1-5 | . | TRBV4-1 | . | TGCGCCAGCAGCCAACAACTTAATCAGCCCCAGCATTTT | CASSQQLNQPQHF
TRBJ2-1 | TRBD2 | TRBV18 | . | TGTGCCAGCTCACCCCTTCTAGCGGGAGAGGGTAATGAGCAGTTCTTC | CASSPLLAGEGNEQFF
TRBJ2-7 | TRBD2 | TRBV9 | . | TGTGCCAGCAGCCCATTCCTAGCGGGGGGGCGGCAGTACTTC | CASSPFLAGGRQYF
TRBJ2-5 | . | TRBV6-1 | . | TGTGCCAGCAGCGACGGTGGTGGTTGGGCCCAGTACTTC | CASSDGGGWAQYF
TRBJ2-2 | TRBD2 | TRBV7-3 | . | TGTGCCAGCAGCCCTCTAGCGGGAGGGATGACCGGGGAGCTGTTTTTT | CASSPLAGGMTGELFF
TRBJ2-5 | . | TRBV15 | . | TGTGCCACCAGCTCGACAGGAAGACAAGAGACCCAGTACTTC | CATSSTGRQETQYF
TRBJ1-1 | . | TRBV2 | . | TGTGCCAGCAGTGAGGGGAGGGCGCCGGAAGCTTTCTTT | CASSEGRAPEAFF
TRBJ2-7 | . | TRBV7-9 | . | TGTGCCAGCAGTCCATGGGCTGCCGAGCAGTACTTC | CASSPWAAEQYF
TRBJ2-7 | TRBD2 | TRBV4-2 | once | TGTGCCAGCCGGGGGGACGGAACCTACGAGCAGTACTTC | CASRGDGTYEQYF
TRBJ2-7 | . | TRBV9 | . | TGTGCCAGCAGCGTAGCCGTAGGCTCCTACGAGCAGTACTTC | CASSVAVGSYEQYF
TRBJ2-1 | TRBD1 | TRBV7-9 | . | TGTGCCAGCAGCTTTACCGGGACAGGGGGCAATGAGCAGTTCTTC | CASSFTGTGGNEQFF
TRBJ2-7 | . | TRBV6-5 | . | TGTGCCAGCAGCTCTCGACACGGGATCTACGAGCAGTACTTC | CASSSRHGIYEQYF
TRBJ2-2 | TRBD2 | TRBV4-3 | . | TGCGCCAGCAGCCAACAACCGGGACTAGCGGTGACGAACACCGGGGAGCTGTTTTTT | CASSQQPGLAVTNTGELFF
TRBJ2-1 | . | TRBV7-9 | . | TGTGCCAGCAGCTCCCCGGGTCCTCCACACAATGAGCAGTTCTTC | CASSSPGPPHNEQFF
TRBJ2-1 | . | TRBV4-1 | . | TGCGCCAGCAGCCAAGCAGGTGAGCAGTTCTTC | CASSQAGEQFF
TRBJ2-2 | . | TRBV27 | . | TGTGCCAGCAGTTTACGGATTAACACCGGGGAGCTGTTTTTT | CASSLRINTGELFF
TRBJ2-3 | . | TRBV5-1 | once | TGCGCCAGCGGGGACACCAACACAGATACGCAGTATTTT | CASGDTNTDTQYF
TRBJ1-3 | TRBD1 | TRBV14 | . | TGTGCCAGCAGCCAGAGGGACAGGAGAATTGGAAACACCATATATTTT | CASSQRDRRIGNTIYF
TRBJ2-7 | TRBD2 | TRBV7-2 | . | TGTGCCAGCAGCTTACGGGGGGTAAGGCCGTACGAGCAGTACTTC | CASSLRGVRPYEQYF
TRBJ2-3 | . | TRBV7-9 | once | TGTGCCAGCAGCGTGGTAATGACGAGGGAGCCATACACAGATACGCAGTATTTT | CASSVVMTREPYTDTQYF
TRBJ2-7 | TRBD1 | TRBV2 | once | TGTGCCATCCCAGGACAGGGACCGTCCTACGAGCAGTACTTC | CAIPGQGPSYEQYF
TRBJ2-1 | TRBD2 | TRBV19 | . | TGTGCCAGTAGTGGACTGAGCCCCGGGGGGTACTACAATGAGCAGTTCTTC | CASSGLSPGGYYNEQFF
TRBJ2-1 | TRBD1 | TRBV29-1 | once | TGCAGCGTGGAAGGTGTAGGGACAGGGGGGTTTACTGGTAATGAGCAGTTCTTC | CSVEGVGTGGFTGNEQFF
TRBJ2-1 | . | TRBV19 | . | TGTGCCAGTAGTACCAGGGTTTACAATGAGCAGTTCTTC | CASSTRVYNEQFF
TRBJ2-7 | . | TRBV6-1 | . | TGTGCCAGCAGTGAATATCGACAGGCCCCCTACGAGCAGTACTTC | CASSEYRQAPYEQYF
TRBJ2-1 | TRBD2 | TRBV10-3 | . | TGTGCCATCAATTCGAGGGCTAGCGGGTACAATGAGCAGTTCTTC | CAINSRASGYNEQFF
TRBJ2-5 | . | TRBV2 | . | TGTGCCAGCAGTGGACCCAAGGTTTCGAAAGAGACCCAGTACTTC | CASSGPKVSKETQYF
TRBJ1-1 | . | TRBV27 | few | TGTGCCAGCGTTCGCCGGGGGGGAATCATGAACACTGAAGCTTTCTTT | CASVRRGGIMNTEAFF